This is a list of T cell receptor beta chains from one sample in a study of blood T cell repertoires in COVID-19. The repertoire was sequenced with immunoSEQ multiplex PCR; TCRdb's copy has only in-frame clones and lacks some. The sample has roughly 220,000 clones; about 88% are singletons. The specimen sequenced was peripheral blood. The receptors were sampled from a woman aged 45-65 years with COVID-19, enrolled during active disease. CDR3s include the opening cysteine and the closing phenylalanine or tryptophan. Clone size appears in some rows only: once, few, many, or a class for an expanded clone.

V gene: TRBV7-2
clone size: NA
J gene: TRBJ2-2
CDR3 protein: CASSPSLTGGAVGELFF

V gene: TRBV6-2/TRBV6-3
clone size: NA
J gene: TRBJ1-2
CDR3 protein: CASSSGTGNSYGYTF

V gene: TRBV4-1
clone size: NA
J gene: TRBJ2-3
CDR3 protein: CASSQILTGLGTDTQYF

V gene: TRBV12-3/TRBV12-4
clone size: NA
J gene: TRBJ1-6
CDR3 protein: CASSLERGSPLHF

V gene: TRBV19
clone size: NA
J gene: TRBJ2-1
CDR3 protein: CASSTILAGGYNEQFF

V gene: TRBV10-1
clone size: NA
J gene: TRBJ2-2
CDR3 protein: CASSFGNGNGELFF

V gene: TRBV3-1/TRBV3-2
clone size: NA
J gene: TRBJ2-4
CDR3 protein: CASSRQGLSGIQYF

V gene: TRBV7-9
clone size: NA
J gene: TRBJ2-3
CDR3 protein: CASSPGLAGSTDTQYF

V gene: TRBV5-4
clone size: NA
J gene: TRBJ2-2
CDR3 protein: CASTRSGDINTGELFF

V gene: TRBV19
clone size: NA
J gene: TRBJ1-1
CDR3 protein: CASFPPIGTLNTEAFF

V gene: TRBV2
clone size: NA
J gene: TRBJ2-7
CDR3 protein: CASRTGGAYEQYF

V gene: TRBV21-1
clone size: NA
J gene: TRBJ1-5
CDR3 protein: CASSAEIYSNQPQHF

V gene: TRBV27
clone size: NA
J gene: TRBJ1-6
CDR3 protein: CASSLKGNSPLHF

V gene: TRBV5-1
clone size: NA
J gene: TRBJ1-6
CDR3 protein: CASSLEGRYNSPLHF

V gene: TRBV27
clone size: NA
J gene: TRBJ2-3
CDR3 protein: CASSFSRLEFTDTQYF

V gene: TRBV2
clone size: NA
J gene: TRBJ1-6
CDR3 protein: CASSNRVQDSPLHF

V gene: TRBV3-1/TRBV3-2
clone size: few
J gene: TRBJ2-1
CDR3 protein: CASSHPTPGTSGANTQFF

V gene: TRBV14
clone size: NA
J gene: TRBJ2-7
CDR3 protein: CASAGTAYEQYF

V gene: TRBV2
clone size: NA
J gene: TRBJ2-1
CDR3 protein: CASGQVYNEQFF

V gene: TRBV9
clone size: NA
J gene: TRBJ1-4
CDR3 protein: CASSVLPRGELFF

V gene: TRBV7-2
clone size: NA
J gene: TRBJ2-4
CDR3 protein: CASSFQSSGPAKNIQYF

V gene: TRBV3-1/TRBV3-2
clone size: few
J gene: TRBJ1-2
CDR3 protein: CASSQVKDSDGYTF

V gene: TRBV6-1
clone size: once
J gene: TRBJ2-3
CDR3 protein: CASSEALSGGAKDTQYF

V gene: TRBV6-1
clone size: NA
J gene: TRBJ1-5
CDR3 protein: CASSEGTVKHF

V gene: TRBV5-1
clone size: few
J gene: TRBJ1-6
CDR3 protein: CASSSTGIGTPLHF

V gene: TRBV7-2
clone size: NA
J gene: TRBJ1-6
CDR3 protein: CASGGALNSPLHF

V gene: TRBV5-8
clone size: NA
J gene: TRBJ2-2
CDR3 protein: CASRRSGGTGELFF

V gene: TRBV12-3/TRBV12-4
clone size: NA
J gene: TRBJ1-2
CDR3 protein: CASSFGGDYGYTF

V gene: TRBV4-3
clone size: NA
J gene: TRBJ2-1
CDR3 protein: CASSQDLRFSYNEQFF

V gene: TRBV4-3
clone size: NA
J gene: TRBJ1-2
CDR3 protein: CASSQDDSGYTF

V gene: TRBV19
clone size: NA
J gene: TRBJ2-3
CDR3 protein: CASSTLAGGATDTQYF

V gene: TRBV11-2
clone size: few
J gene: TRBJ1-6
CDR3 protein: CASSDRGRTLHF

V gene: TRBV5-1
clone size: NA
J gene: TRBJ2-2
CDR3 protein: CASSLGQGATGELFF

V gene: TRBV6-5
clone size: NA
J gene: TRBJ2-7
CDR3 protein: CASNEFRGPYEQYF

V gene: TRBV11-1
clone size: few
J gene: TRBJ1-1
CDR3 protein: CASSLVGGDLNTEAFF

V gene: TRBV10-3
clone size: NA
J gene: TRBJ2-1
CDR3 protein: CAISETTSGANEQFF

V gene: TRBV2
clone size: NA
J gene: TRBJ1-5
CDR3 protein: CACQDRGYQPQHF

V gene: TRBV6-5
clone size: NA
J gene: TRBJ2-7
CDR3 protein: CASRTGTHVGGQYF

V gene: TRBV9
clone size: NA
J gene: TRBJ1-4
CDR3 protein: CASSATGGTNEKLFF

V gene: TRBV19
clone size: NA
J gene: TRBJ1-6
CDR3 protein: CATGQGATSPLHF

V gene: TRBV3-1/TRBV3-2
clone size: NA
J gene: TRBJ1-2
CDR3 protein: CASSSRIITGGYTF

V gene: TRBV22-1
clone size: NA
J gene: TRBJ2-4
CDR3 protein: CPGSAPHPRDPKNIQYF

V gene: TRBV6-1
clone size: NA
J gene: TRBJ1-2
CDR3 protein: CASSEEHGYTF

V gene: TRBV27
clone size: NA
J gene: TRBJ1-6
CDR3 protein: CASSFEGDRASPLHF

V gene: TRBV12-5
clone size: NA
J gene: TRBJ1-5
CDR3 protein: CASGLGSGFNQPQHF

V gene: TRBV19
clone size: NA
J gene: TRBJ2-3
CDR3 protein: CASSISAGGTQYF

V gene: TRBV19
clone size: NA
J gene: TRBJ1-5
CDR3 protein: CASSTQGSQHF

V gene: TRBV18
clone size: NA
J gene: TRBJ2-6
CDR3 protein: CASSAMGGSGANVLTF

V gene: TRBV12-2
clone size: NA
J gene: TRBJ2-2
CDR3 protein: CASRSPLTLFTGELFF

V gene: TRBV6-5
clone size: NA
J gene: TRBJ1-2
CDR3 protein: CACSWTGNYGYTF

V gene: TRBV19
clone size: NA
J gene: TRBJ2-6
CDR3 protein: CASSLGGGANVLTF

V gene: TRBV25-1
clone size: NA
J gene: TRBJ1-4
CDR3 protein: CASSVQGPTNEKLFF

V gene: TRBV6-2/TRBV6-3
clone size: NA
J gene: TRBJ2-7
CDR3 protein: CASSYSSRGYGEQYF

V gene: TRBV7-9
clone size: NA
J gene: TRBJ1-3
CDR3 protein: CASSLTGISGNTIYF

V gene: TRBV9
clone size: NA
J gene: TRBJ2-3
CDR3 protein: CASSASGGPSGGTDTQYF

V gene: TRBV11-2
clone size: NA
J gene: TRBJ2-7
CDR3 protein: CASSSEIKHTGGTNSYEQYF

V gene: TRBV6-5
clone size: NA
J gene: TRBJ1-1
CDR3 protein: CASSYSQGVRAFF

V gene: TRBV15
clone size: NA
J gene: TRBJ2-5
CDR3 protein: CATSRGGQGQETQYF

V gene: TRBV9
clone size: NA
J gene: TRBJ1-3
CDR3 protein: CASSEQGLSGNTIYF